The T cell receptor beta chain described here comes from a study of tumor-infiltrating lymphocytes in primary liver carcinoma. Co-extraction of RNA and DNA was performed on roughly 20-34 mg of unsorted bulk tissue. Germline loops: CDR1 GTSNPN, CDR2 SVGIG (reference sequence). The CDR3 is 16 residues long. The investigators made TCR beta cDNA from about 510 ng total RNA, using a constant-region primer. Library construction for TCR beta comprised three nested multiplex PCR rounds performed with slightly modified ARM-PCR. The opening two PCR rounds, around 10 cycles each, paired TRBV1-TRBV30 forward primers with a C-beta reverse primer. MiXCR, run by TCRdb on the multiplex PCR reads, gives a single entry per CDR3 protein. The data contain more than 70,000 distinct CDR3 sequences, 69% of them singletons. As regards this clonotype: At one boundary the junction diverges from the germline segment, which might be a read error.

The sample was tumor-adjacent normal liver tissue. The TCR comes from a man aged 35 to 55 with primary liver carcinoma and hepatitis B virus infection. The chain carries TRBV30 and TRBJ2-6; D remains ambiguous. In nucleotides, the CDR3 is TGTGCCAGGAGTGTACCGCCGATGTCTGGGGCCAACGTCCTGACTTTC. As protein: CARSVPPMSGANVLTF. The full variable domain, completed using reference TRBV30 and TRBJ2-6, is SQTIHQWPATLVQPVGSPLSLECTVEGTSNPNLYWYRQAAGRGLQLLFYSVGIGQISSEVPQNLSASRPQDRQFILSSKKLLLSDSGFYLCARSVPPMSGANVLTFGAGSRLTVL.